These 13 T cell receptor beta chains share one sample of origin, sequenced in a study of blood T cells in healthy people across ages. A second about 7 to 11 cycle PCR used barcoded and J-beta primers. MiXCR, run by TCRdb on the 5' RACE reads, gives a single entry per CDR3 protein. The sample consists of a few hundred thousand distinct CDR3 sequences, roughly a quarter of them appearing once. The sequencing sample was made of blood. The receptors originated from a woman in her seventies in good health.

The chain recombines TRBV4-3 with TRBJ1-2, with D perhaps matching TRBD1 (5 bases). Looked up from germline, CDR1 is LGHNA and CDR2 is YSLEER. V lost 1 base and J lost 1, with 10 bases in between. The CDR3 extends over 15 amino acids. The CDR3 sequence is CASSQVAGVNYGYTF. The CDR3 DNA sequence: TGCGCCAGCAGCCAAGTAGCGGGGGTTAACTATGGCTACACCTTC.

The chain uses TRBV7-2 and TRBJ2-5; D gene unclear. Per the germline V gene, CDR1 is SGHTA and CDR2 is FQGNSA. V was clipped by 5 bases and J by 3 bases, with 13 bases between them. The CDR3 is 14 amino acids. CDR3 protein: CASSPRVVEETQYF. The CDR3 coding sequence is TGTGCCAGCAGCCCCCGGGTCGTGGAAGAGACCCAGTACTTC.

The chain carries TRBV20-1 and TRBJ2-3, with 8 nucleotides matching TRBD1. Germline trimming cut 4 bases from V and 5 bases from J; bases unmatched to any gene: 11. This CDR3 is 15 amino acids long. Germline V gene sequence: CDR1 DFQATT, CDR2 SNEGSKA (reference sequence). Here the CDR3 DNA reads TGCAGTGCTACATCTGGGACAGGAAGGATAGATACGCAGTATTTT. Amino acid sequence: CSATSGTGRIDTQYF.

This clonotype has just a few counts. The rearrangement joins TRBV11-3 to TRBJ2-1; 9 bases fit TRBD2. J lost 6 bases, V lost 5 bases, and 8 bases had no gene match. Per germline, CDR1 SGHNT and CDR2 YENEEA. The length of the CDR3 is 15 residues. CDR3 sequence reads: CASSPISGGLNEQFF. In DNA form, the CDR3 reads TGTGCCAGCAGCCCAATTAGCGGGGGACTCAATGAGCAGTTCTTC. The whole variable domain, remainder taken from reference TRBV11-3 and TRBJ2-1, is EAGVVQSPRYKIIEKKQPVAFWCNPISGHNTLYWYLQNLGQGPELLIRYENEEAVDDSQLPKDRFSAERLKGVDSTLKIQPAELGDSAVYLCASSPISGGLNEQFFGPGTRLTVL.

The chain is built from TRBV7-2 and TRBJ2-7; D unclear. Per germline, CDR1 SGHTA and CDR2 FQGNSA. V shed 1 base and J shed 6 bases, with 7 bases lying between them. CDR3 length: 12 residues. CDR3 residues: CASSLVGSEQYF. The CDR3 DNA reads TGTGCCAGCAGCTTAGTTGGTTCCGAGCAGTACTTC. Full variable domain (outside the CDR3, taken from reference TRBV7-2 and TRBJ2-7): GAGVSQSPSNKVTEKGKDVELRCDPISGHTALYWYRQSLGQGLEFLIYFQGNSAPDKSGLPSDRFSAERTGGSVSTLTIQRTQQEDSAVYLCASSLVGSEQYFGPGTRLTVT.

V and J are TRBV9 and TRBJ2-5; a possible D gene is TRBD1 (6 bases). Germline CDR1 and CDR2: SGDLS and YYNGEE. Trimming stripped 0 bases from V and 1 base from J, with 10 bases between. CDR3 length equals 15 residues. The CDR3: CASSVGWGRQETQYF. As DNA, the CDR3 is TGTGCCAGCAGCGTAGGTTGGGGGCGCCAAGAGACCCAGTACTTC.

The rearrangement links TRBV15 to TRBJ2-1, with D perhaps being TRBD1 or TRBD2 (5 bases each). The CDR3 spans 16 residues. Deletions cut 1 base from V and 8 bases from J, with 18 bases between. Germline assignment: CDR1 LNHNV and CDR2 YYDKDF (reference sequence). The CDR3 region is CATSRVQGEELDEQFF. The CDR3 nucleotides are TGTGCCACCAGCAGAGTCCAGGGAGAGGAGCTCGATGAGCAGTTCTTC.

Points on this clonotype: A read error may produce the germline difference seen at one junction end. The chain employs TRBV7-2 and TRBJ2-1; D gene uncertain. This CDR3 spans 16 amino acids. Germline CDR1 SGHTA, CDR2 FQGNSA. In DNA form, the CDR3 reads TGTGCCAGCAGCTTACGGCGTCACAGCTCCTACAATGAGCAGCTCTTC. Translating it yields CASSLRRHSSYNEQLF.

This clonotype was picked up a small number of times. V and J are TRBV6-6 and TRBJ1-5; unclear D gene. The CDR3 extends over 16 amino acids. Germline CDR1 MNHNY, CDR2 SVGAGI (reference sequence). V was pared by 6 bases and J by 2 bases, with 17 bases between. CDR3 amino acids: CASRTRDGLGNQPQHF. The CDR3 bases are TGTGCCAGCAGGACACGTGACGGTTTGGGCAATCAGCCCCAGCATTTT.

This chain links TRBV7-9 with TRBJ1-2, with TRBD1 matching over 7 bases. This CDR3 has 15 amino acids. Germline V gives CDR1 SEHNR, CDR2 FQNEAQ (reference sequence). The J segment lost 4 bases and the V segment lost 4 bases, leaving 9 bases of the junction unmatched. Written as DNA, the CDR3 is TGTGCCAGCAGCTCGCGGGACAGACCGTTCTATGGCTACACCTTC. It yields the protein CASSSRDRPFYGYTF.

The sample holds a few counts of this clonotype. The chain combines TRBV5-1 with TRBJ1-2; TRBD1 aligns across 10 bases. Germline-derived CDR1 and CDR2 are SGHRS and YFSETQ. J gave up 8 bases and V 4 bases, and 8 bases lay outside the gene matches. The CDR3 runs 14 residues. The DNA of the CDR3 is TGCGCCAGCAGCGAAGGGACAGGGGCGTCCGGCTACACCTTC. This gives the protein CASSEGTGASGYTF.

J is TRBJ2-1 and V is TRBV6-2 or TRBV6-3; TRBD2 aligns across 8 bases. The CDR3 has 15 amino acids. Germline lookup yields CDR1 MNHEY and CDR2 SVGEGT. The V segment lost 6 bases and the J segment 9 bases; nucleotides outside the gene matches: 13. Written as DNA, the CDR3 is TGTGCCAGCAGCCACGGACTAGCTTTAGGGACTGAGCAGTTCTTC. It specifies CASSHGLALGTEQFF.

This clonotype was observed a handful of times. The CDR3 bases are TGCGCCAGCAGCGTTCTACCGGACTACTCCACGGAGACCCAGTACTTC. Translation gives CASSVLPDYSTETQYF. V and J are TRBV5-1 and TRBJ2-5; possibly TRBD2 for D (6 bases). With 4 bases removed from V and 5 bases from J, the gap between germline ends came to 21 bases. Germline CDR1 reads SGHRS; CDR2 reads YFSETQ. This CDR3 comprises 16 residues.